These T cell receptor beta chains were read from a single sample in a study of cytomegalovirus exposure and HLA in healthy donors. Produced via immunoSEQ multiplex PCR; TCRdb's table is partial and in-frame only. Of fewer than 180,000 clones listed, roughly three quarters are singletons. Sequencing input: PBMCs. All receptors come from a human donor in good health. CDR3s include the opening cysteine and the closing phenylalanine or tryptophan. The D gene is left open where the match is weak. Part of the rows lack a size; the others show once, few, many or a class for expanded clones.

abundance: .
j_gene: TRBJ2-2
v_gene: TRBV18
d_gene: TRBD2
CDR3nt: TGTGCCAGCTCAGATTCGGCTAGCGGGTCGATCACCGGGGAGCTGTTTTTT
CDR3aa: CASSDSASGSITGELFF

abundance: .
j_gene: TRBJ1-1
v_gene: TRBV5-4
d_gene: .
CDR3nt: TGTGCCAGCAGCTTTTCGGGGAACACTGAAGCTTTCTTT
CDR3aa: CASSFSGNTEAFF

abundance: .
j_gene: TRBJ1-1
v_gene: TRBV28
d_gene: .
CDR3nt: TGTGCCAGCAGATCCCCCCAGGGGACTGAAGCTTTCTTT
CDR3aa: CASRSPQGTEAFF

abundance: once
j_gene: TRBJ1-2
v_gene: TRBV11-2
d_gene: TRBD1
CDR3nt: TGTGCCAGCAGCTCACTCCGGGACAGGGGGGTTCGAAGCTATGGCTACACCTTC
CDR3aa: CASSSLRDRGVRSYGYTF

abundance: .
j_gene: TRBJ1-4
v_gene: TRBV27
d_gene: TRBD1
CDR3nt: TGTGCCAGCCCTACAGGGGCGCGAGAAAAACTGTTTTTT
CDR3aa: CASPTGAREKLFF

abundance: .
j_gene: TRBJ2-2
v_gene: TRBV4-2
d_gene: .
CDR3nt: TGTGCCAGCAGCCAAGAGTCACAGCACACCGGGGAGCTGTTTTTT
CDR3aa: CASSQESQHTGELFF

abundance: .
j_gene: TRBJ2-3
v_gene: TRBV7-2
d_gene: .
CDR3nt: TGTGCCAGCAGCTTAATACGAGGCACAGATACGCAGTATTTT
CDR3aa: CASSLIRGTDTQYF

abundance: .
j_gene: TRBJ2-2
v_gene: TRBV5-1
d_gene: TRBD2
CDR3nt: TGCGCCAGCAGGTTATACGATAGCGGGAGTAGTACCGGGGAGCTGTTTTTT
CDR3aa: CASRLYDSGSSTGELFF

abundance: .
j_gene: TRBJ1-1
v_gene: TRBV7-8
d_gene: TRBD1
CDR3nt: TGTGCCAGCAGCCAACAACAGGGGATGAACACTGAAGCTTTCTTT
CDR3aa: CASSQQQGMNTEAFF

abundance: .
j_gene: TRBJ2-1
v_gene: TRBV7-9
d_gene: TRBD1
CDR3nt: TGTGCCAGCAGCTCCGGGACAGGGGTCTACAATGAGCAGTTCTTC
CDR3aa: CASSSGTGVYNEQFF

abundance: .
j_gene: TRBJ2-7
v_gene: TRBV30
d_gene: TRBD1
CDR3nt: TGTGCCTGGAGTGTATCTTTCAGACAGGGGGCGGAGGAGCAGTACTTC
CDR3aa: CAWSVSFRQGAEEQYF

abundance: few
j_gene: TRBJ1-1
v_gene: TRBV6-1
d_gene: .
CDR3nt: TGTGCCAGCAGTGAAAGGAGAGGAAGATCCTCTGAAGCTTTCTTT
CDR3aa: CASSERRGRSSEAFF

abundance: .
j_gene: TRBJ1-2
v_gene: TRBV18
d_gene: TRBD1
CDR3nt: TGTGCCAGCTCACCAAGGTGGAAGACAGGGGGCAAAGGCTACACCTTC
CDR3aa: CASSPRWKTGGKGYTF

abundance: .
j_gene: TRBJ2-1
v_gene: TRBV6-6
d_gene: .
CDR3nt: TGTGCCAGCAGCACGATTGGGGGGAGTGAGCAGTTCTTC
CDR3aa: CASSTIGGSEQFF

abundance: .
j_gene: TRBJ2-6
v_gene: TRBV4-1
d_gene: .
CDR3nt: TGCGCCAGCAGAACATCTGGGGCCAACGTCCTGACTTTC
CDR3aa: CASRTSGANVLTF

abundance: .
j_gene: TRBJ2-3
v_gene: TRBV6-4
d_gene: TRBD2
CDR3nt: TGTGCCAGCAGGCCGACTAGCGGGGCGGTCGATACGCAGTATTTT
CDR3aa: CASRPTSGAVDTQYF

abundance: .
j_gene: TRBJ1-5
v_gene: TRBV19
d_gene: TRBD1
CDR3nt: TGTGCCAGCAACCCCACAGGGGGCGGTCAGCCCCAGCATTTT
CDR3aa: CASNPTGGGQPQHF

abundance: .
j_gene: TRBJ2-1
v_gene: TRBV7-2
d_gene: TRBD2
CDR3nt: TGTGCCAGCGGCCTAGCGGGGGCCCGCAATGAGCAGTTCTTC
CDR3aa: CASGLAGARNEQFF

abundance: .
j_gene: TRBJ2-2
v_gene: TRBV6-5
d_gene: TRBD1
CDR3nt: TGTGCCAGCAGTTCTAGGGACAGGGGTCGGACCGGGGAGCTGTTTTTT
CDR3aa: CASSSRDRGRTGELFF

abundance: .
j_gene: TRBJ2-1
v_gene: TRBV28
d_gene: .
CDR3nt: TGTGCCAGCAGCCCCCTTCCCCTGCGTGCGAGTACCTCGGACAATGAGCAGTTCTTC
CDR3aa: CASSPLPLRASTSDNEQFF

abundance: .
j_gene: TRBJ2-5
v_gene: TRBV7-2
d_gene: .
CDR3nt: TGTGCCAGCAGCTTTATCGGCGGGCAACAAGAGACCCAGTACTTC
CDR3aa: CASSFIGGQQETQYF

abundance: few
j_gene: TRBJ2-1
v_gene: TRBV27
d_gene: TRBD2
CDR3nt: TGTGCCAGCAGTTTGGGACTAGCTGGTTCCTACAATGAGCAGTTCTTC
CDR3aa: CASSLGLAGSYNEQFF

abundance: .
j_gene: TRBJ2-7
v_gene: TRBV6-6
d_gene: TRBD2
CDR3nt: TGTGCCAGCAGTCACCTAGCGGGTCCTACCTACGAGCAGTACTTC
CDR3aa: CASSHLAGPTYEQYF

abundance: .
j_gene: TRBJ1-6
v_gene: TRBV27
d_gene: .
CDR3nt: TGTGCCAGCAGTCAGGACAGTTACTCCTATAATTCACCCCTCCACTTT
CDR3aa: CASSQDSYSYNSPLHF

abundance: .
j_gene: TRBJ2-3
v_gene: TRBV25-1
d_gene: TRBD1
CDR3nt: TGTGCCAGCAGTGAAAAGGACAGGGTCACAGATACGCAGTATTTT
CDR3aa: CASSEKDRVTDTQYF

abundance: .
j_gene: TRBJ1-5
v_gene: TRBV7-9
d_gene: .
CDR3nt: TGTGCCAGCAGCTTAGGCGGAGCGGGCAATCAGCCCCAGCATTTT
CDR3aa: CASSLGGAGNQPQHF

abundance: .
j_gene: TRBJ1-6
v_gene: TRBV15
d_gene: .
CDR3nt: TGTGCCACCAGCAGACCAGACAGGCCTCATTCACCCCTCCACTTT
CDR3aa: CATSRPDRPHSPLHF

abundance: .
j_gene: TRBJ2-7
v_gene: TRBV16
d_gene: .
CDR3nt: TGTGCCAGCAGCCACTCCGGGGGAAACTCCTACGAGCAGTACTTC
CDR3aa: CASSHSGGNSYEQYF

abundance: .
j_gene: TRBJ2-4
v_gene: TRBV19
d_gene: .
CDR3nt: TGTGCCAGTAGTCCCGCGGTGTACGGCAAAAACATTCAGTACTTC
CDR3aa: CASSPAVYGKNIQYF

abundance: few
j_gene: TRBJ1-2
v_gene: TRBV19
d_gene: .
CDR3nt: TGTGCCAGTAACACGAATCAAGTGCTGAATGGCTACACCTTC
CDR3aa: CASNTNQVLNGYTF

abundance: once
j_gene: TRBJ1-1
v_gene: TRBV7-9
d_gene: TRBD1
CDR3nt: TGTGCCAGCAGCTCACAGGGGTTCACTGAAGCTTTCTTT
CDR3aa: CASSSQGFTEAFF

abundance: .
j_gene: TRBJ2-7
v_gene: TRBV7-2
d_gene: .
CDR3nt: TGTGCCAGCAGCTTCGGGGGACAGCTTAGTTACGAGCAGTACTTC
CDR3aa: CASSFGGQLSYEQYF

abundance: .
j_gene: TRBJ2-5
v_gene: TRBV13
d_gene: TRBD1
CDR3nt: TGTGCCAGCAGCGGACAGGGTACCAAAGAGACCCAGTACTTC
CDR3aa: CASSGQGTKETQYF

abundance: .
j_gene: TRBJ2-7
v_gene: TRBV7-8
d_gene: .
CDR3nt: TGTGCCAGCAGCTTACATAATCGACTGGGACTCGCCGAGCAGTACTTC
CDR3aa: CASSLHNRLGLAEQYF

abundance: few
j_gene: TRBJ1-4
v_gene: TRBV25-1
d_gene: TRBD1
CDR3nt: TGTGCCAGCAGTGGGACACCGGGACAGGGGGCCTGGGGTGAAAAACTGTTTTTT
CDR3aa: CASSGTPGQGAWGEKLFF

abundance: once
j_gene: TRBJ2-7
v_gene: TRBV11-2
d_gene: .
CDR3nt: TGTGCCAGCAGCTTATTAGGTGGGAGGATCTACGAGCAGTACTTC
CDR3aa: CASSLLGGRIYEQYF

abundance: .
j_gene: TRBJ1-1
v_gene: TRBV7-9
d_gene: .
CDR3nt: TGTGCCAGCAGACCGACCAGGGAAATGAACACTGAAGCTTTCTTT
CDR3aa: CASRPTREMNTEAFF

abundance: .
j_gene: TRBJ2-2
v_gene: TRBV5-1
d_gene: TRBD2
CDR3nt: TGCGCCAGCAGCTCGGGACTAGAGAACACCGGGGAGCTGTTTTTT
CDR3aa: CASSSGLENTGELFF

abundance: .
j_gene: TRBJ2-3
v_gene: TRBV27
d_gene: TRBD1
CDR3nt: TGTGCCAGCAGTATGACCCGGGACAGGGATCCCGATACGCAGTATTTT
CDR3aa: CASSMTRDRDPDTQYF

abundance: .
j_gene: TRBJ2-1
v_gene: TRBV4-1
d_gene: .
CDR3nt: TGCGCCAGCAGCCAAGCGCATTCTTACCCGGGCCCGCGGGGCAATGAGCAGTTCTTC
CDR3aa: CASSQAHSYPGPRGNEQFF

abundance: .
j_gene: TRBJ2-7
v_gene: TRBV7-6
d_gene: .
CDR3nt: TGTGCCAGCAGCTTCCGAGTTAGTCGGGAGATCCCCTACGAGCAGTACTTC
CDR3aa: CASSFRVSREIPYEQYF

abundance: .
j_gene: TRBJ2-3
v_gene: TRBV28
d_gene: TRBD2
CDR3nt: TGTGCCAGCACGGAGGGACTAGCGTGGTTTGGGAGCACAGATACGCAGTATTTT
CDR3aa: CASTEGLAWFGSTDTQYF